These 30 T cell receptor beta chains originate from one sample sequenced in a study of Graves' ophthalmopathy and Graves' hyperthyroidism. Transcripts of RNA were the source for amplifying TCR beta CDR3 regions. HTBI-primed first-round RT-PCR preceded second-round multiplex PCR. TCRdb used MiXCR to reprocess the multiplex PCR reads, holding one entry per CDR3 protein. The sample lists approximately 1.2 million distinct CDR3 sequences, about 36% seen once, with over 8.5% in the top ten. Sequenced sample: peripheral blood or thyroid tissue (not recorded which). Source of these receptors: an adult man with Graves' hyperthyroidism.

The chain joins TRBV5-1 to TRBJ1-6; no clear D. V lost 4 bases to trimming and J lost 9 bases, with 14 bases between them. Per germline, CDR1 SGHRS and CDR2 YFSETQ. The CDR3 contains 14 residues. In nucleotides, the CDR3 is TGCGCCAGCAGCCCAGATTCAGGAGTTTCACCCCTCCACTTT. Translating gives CASSPDSGVSPLHF.

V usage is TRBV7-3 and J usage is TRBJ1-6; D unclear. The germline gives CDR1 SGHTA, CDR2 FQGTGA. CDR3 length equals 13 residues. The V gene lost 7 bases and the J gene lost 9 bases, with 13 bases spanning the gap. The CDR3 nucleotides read TGTGCCAGCATGATGGGAATCACTTCACCCCTCCACTTT. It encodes CASMMGITSPLHF.

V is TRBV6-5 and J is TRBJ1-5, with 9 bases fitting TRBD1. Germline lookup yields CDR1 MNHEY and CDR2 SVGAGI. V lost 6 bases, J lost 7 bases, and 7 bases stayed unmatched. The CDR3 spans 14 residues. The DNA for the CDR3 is TGTGCCAGCAGCCTCAGGGGACAGGGCCAGCCCCAGCATTTT. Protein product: CASSLRGQGQPQHF.

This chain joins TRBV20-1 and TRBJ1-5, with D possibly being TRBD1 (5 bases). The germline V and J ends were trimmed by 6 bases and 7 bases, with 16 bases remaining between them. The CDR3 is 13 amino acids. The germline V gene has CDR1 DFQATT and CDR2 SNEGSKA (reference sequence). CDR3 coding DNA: TGCAGTGCGAGCGGGGGGGAGTTACAGCCCCAGCATTTT. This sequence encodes CSASGGELQPQHF.

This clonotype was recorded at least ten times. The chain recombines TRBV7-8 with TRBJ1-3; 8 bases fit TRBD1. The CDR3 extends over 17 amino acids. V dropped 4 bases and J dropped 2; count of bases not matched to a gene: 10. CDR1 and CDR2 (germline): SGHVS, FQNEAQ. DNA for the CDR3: TGTGCCAGCAGCTCCCGAACGGACAGGGCGGCTGGAAACACCATATATTTT. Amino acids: CASSSRTDRAAGNTIYF.

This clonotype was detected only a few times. Here the CDR3 DNA reads TGCGCCAGCAGTGCCGGACTAGCGGTCTCCTACGAGCAGTACTTC. Protein product: CASSAGLAVSYEQYF. J is TRBJ2-7 and V is TRBV10-2; TRBD2 matches at 10 bases. Germline loops: CDR1 WSHSY, CDR2 SAAADI. CDR3 length: 15 amino acids. V was pared by 4 bases and J by 0 bases, with 3 bases of the junction left unmatched.

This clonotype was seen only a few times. The CDR3 reads CSARQGAIFRETQYF. CDR3 nucleotide sequence: TGCAGCGCAAGACAGGGGGCGATATTTAGGGAGACCCAGTACTTC. The chain carries TRBV29-1 and TRBJ2-5; 10 positions match TRBD1. The germline V gene encodes CDR1 SQVTM and CDR2 ANQGSEA. V lost 7 bases, J lost 5 bases, and 13 bases stayed unmatched. CDR3 size: 15 residues.

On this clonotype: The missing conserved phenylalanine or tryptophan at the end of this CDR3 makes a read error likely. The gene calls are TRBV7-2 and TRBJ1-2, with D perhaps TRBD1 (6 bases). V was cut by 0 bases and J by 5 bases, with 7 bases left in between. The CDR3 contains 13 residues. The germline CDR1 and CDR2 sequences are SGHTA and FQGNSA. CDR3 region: CASSLAGQYGYTL. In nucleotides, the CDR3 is TGTGCCAGCAGCTTAGCCGGACAGTATGGCTACACCCTC.

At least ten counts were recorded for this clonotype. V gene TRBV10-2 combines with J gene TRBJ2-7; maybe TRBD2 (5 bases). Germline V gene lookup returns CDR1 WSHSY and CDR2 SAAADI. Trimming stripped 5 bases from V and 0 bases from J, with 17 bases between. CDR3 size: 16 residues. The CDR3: CASSNGAPRDSYEQYF. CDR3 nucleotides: TGCGCCAGCAGTAACGGCGCTCCGAGGGACTCCTACGAGCAGTACTTC.

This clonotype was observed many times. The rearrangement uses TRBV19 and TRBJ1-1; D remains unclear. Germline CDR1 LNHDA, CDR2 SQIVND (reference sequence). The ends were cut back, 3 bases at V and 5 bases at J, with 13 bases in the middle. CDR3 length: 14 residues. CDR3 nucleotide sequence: TGTGCCAGTAGTATTACCGTGTCCGTAACTGAAGCTTTCTTT. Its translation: CASSITVSVTEAFF.

For the CDR3, the DNA is TGTGCCATCAGTTACACTAGCGGCCCCCAGTACTTC. This gives the protein CAISYTSGPQYF. This chain joins TRBV10-3 and TRBJ2-5; 8 nucleotides align to TRBD2. Germline V CDR1 and CDR2: ENHRY, SYGVKD. The V and J ends lost 5 bases and 9 bases, in that order; junction bases with no gene match: 5. The CDR3 is 12 amino acids.

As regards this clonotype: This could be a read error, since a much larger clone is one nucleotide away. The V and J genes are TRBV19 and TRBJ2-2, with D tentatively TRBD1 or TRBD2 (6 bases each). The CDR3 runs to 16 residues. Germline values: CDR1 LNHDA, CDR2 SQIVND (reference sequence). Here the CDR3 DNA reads TGTGCCAGTAGCCGGAAACAGGGTTGGGACACCGGGGGGCTGTTTTTT. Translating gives CASSRKQGWDTGGLFF.

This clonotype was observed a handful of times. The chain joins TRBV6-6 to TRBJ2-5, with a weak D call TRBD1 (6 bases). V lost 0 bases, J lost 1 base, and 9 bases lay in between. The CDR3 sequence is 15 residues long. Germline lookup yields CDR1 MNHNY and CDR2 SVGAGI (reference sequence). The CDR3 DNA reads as TGTGCCAGCAGTTACTCACGACAGGTCCAAGAGACCCAGTACTTC. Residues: CASSYSRQVQETQYF.

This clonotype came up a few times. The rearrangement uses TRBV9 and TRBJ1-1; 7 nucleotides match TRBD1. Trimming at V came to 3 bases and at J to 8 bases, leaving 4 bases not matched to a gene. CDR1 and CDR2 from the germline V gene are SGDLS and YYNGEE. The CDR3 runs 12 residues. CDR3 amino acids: CASSDLRGEAFF. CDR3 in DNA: TGTGCCAGCAGCGACCTCAGGGGGGAAGCTTTCTTT.

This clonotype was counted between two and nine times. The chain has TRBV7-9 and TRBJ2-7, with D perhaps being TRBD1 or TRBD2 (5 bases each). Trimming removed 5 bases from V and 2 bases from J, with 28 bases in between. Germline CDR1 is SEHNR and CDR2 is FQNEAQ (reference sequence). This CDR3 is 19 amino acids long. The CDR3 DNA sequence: TGTGCCAGCAGCGGAACTCTGGGGGTCAAAGCCACCCAGGCCTACGAGCAGTACTTC. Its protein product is CASSGTLGVKATQAYEQYF.

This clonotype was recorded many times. CDR3 DNA: TGTGCCAGCAGCTCCCATAGCGGGAGGACGTACGAGCAGTACTTC. Protein product: CASSSHSGRTYEQYF. The V and J genes are TRBV7-9 and TRBJ2-7, with TRBD2 identical over 10 bases. The J segment lost 4 bases and the V segment lost 4 bases, leaving 7 bases of the junction unmatched. Germline lookup yields CDR1 SEHNR and CDR2 FQNEAQ (reference sequence). The CDR3 contains 15 residues.

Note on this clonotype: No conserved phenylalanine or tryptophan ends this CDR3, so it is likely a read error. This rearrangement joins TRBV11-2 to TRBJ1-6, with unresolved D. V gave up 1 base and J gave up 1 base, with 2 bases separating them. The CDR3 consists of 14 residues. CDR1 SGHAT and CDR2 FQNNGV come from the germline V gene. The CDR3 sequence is CASSLGSYNSPLHS. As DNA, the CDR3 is TGTGCCAGCAGCTTAGGTTCCTATAATTCACCCCTCCACTCT.

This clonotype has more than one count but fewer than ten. The CDR3 nucleotides are TGTGCCAGCAGCGTAGAGACAGGGGGAGGGCGGGAGCTGTTTTTT. Amino acid sequence: CASSVETGGGRELFF. The chain couples TRBV9 to TRBJ2-2; 9 bases align to TRBD1. CDR3 length: 15 residues. The V gene end was trimmed by 0 bases and the J gene end by 9 bases; junction bases not matched to a gene: 6. Germline-derived CDR1 and CDR2 are SGDLS and YYNGEE.

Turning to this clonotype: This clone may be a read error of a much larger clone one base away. CDR3 in DNA: TGTGCCAGCATCGGAGGACACGGAACTTATGGCTACACCTTC. Its protein is CASIGGHGTYGYTF. This sequence joins TRBV2 and TRBJ1-2, with D maybe TRBD1 (5 bases). Germline V gene lookup returns CDR1 SNHLY and CDR2 FYNNEI. The CDR3 sequence is 14 residues long. V dropped 7 bases and J dropped 5 bases, with 17 bases sitting between them.

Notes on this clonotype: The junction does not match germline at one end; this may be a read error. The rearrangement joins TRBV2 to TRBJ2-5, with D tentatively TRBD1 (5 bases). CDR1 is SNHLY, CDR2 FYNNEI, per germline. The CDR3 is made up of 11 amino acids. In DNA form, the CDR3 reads TGTGCAAGCAGCAGGGATCAGACCCAGTACTTC. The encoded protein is CASSRDQTQYF.

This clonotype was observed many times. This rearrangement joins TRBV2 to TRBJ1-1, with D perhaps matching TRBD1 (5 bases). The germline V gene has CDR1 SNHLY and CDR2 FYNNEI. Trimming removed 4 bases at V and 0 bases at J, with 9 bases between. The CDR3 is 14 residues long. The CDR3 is CASSVGAMNTEAFF. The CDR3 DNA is TGTGCCAGCAGTGTCGGGGCAATGAACACTGAAGCTTTCTTT.

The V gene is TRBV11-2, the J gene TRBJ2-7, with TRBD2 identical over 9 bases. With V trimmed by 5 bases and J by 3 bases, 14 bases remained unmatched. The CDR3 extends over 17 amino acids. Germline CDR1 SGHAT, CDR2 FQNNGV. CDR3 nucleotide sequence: TGTGCCAGCAGCCACCACTTGGGCGGGAGGGGAAACTACGAGCAGTACTTC. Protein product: CASSHHLGGRGNYEQYF.

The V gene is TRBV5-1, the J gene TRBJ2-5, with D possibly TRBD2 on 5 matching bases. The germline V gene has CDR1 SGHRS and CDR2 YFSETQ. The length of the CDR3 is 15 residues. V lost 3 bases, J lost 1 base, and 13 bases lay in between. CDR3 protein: CASSYRRAIQETQYF. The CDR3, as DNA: TGCGCCAGCAGCTATAGGCGGGCAATCCAAGAGACCCAGTACTTC. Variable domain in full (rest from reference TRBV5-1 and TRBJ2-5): KAGVTQTPRYLIKTRGQQVTLSCSPISGHRSVSWYQQTPGQGLQFLFEYFSETQRNKGNFPGRFSGRQFSNSRSEMNVSTLELGDSALYLCASSYRRAIQETQYFGPGTRLLVL.

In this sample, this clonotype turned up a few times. As DNA, the CDR3 is TGCAGTGCTAGATGGGACAGGGGGTACTACGAGCAGTACTTC. This sequence encodes CSARWDRGYYEQYF. The gene calls are TRBV20-1 and TRBJ2-7; 11 nucleotides agree with TRBD1. V shed 2 bases, J shed 3 bases, and the junction held 3 bases outside the gene matches. The germline gives CDR1 DFQATT, CDR2 SNEGSKA (reference sequence). CDR3 size: 14 residues.

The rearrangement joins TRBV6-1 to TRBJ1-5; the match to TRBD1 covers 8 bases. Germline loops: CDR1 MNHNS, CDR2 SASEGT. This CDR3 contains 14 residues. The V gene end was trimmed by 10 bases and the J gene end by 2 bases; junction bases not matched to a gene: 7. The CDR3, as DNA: TGTGCCACCAGACAGGGGATAGGCAATCAGCCCCAGCATTTT. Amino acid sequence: CATRQGIGNQPQHF.

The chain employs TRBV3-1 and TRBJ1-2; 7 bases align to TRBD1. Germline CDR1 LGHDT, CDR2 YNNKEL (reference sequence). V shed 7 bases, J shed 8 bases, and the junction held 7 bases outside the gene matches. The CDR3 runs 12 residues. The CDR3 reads CASTQQGRGYTF. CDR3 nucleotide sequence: TGTGCCAGCACTCAACAGGGGAGAGGCTACACCTTC.

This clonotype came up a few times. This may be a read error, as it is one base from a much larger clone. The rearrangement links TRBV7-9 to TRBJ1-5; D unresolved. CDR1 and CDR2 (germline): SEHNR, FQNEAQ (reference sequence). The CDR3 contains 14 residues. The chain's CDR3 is CASNLGSTVQPQHF. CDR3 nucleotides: TGTGCCAGCAACTTAGGATCAACAGTACAGCCCCAGCATTTT. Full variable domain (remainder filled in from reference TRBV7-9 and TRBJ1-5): DTGVSQNPRHKITKRGQNVTFRCDPISEHNRLYWYRQTLGQGPEFLTYFQNEAQLEKSRLLSDRFSAERPKGSFSTLEIQRTEQGDSAMYLCASNLGSTVQPQHFGDGTRLSIL.

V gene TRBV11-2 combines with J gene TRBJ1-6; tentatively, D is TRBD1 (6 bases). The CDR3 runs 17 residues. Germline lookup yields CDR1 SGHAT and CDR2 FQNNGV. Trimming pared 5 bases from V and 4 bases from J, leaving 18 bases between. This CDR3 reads CASSARGVGGYNSPLHF. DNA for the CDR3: TGTGCCAGCAGCGCAAGGGGGGTTGGGGGGTATAATTCACCCCTCCACTTT.

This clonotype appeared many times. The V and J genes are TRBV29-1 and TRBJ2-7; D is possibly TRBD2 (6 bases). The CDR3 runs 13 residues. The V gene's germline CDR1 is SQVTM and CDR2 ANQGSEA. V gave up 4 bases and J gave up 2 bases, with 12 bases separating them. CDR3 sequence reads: CSVVGGTAYEQYF. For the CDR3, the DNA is TGCAGCGTTGTGGGCGGGACTGCCTACGAGCAGTACTTC.

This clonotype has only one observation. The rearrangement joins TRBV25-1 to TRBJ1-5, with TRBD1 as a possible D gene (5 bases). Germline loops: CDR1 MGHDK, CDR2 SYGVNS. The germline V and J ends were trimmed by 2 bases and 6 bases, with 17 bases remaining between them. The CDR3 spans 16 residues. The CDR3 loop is CASSEGALLGTQPQHF. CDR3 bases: TGTGCCAGCAGTGAAGGAGCCCTCCTGGGGACTCAGCCCCAGCATTTT.